A single sample is the source of the 7 T cell receptor beta chains below, sequenced in a study of blood T cell repertoires in COVID-19. Sequencing was performed with immunoSEQ multiplex PCR; in TCRdb, only in-frame clones are kept and a portion is missing. The table lists approximately 180,000 clones, 70% to 90% of them singletons. The sample was peripheral blood. The source is a man in his forties with active or convalescent COVID-19.

DNA of the CDR3: TGTGCCAGCTCACCAGGGCCGCTAAGCTATGGCTACACCTTC. It is translated as CASSPGPLSYGYTF. The chain combines TRBV18 with TRBJ1-2; D unclear. The CDR3 sequence is 14 residues long. Germline assignment: CDR1 KGHSH and CDR2 LQKENI. Trimming took 2 bases from V and 4 from J, leaving 11 bases between them.

The CDR3 DNA reads as TGTGCCATCAGTGATCCCCCTACAGGGGACTATGGCTACACCTTC. Translation: CAISDPPTGDYGYTF. V and J are TRBV10-3 and TRBJ1-2, with 7 bases fitting TRBD1. The CDR3 loop spans 15 amino acids. The V and J ends lost 3 bases and 3 bases, in that order; junction bases with no gene match: 7. The V gene's germline CDR1 is ENHRY and CDR2 SYGVKD.

The J gene is TRBJ2-7, the V gene TRBV11-2; D might be TRBD2 (6 bases). This CDR3 is 15 amino acids long. V was pared by 6 bases and J by 3 bases, with 18 bases between. Per the germline V gene, CDR1 is SGHAT and CDR2 is FQNNGV. DNA of the CDR3: TGTGCCAGCAGTCAGACGGATGGGACTTACTACGAGCAGTACTTC. Its protein is CASSQTDGTYYEQYF.

V is TRBV11-3 and J is TRBJ2-3; the match to TRBD1 covers 9 bases. J gave up 1 base and V 1 base, and 6 bases lay outside the gene matches. The CDR3 extends over 17 amino acids. Germline loops: CDR1 SGHNT, CDR2 YENEEA. CDR3 DNA: TGTGCCAGCAGCTTAGGCACAGGGGGCAGAGGCACAGATACGCAGTATTTT. Translation: CASSLGTGGRGTDTQYF.

The chain links TRBV14 to TRBJ1-2; no clear D gene. The CDR3 extends over 13 amino acids. CDR1 and CDR2 from the germline V gene are SGHDN and FVKESK. V was shortened by 4 bases and J by 5 bases, with 11 bases between the two germline ends. In DNA, the CDR3 is TGTGCCAGCAGCCTCTCCCGTTTGTATGGCTACACCTTC. Its translation is CASSLSRLYGYTF.

A single count supports this clone. The rearrangement uses TRBV7-3 and TRBJ2-2; TRBD1 matches 11 bases. CDR1 SGHTA and CDR2 FQGTGA come from the germline V gene. The V gene end was trimmed by 2 bases and the J gene end by 4 bases; junction bases not matched to a gene: 3. This CDR3 contains 16 residues. For the CDR3, the DNA is TGTGCCAGCAGCTTAGGACAGGGGGCCGGCACCGGGGAGCTGTTTTTT. This translates into CASSLGQGAGTGELFF.

This clone was detected once. The rearrangement links TRBV2 to TRBJ1-5, with no clear D. Germline values: CDR1 SNHLY, CDR2 FYNNEI. The CDR3 loop spans 15 amino acids. V was trimmed by 3 bases and J by 2 bases, leaving 11 bases between them. The CDR3 DNA reads TGTGCCAGCAGTGATGACGGGGAGGGCAATCAGCCCCAGCATTTT. Its translation: CASSDDGEGNQPQHF. Looking up the rest from reference TRBV2 and TRBJ1-5 gives the full variable domain: EPEVTQTPSHQVTQMGQEVILRCVPISNHLYFYWYRQILGQKVEFLVSFYNNEISEKSEIFDDQFSVERPDGSNFTLKIRSTKLEDSAMYFCASSDDGEGNQPQHFGDGTRLSIL.